This T cell receptor (beta chain) was identified during a study of blood T cell repertoires in COVID-19. As for the study in general: The United States, Italy and Spain provided the acute and convalescent COVID-19 samples. Sources were T cells, B-cell-depleted T cells, or PBMCs; the material itself was cDNA or gDNA.

While infection was still active, Seattle patients were enrolled and then followed longitudinally. The CDR3 spans 13 residues. V was shortened by 6 bases and J by 7 bases, with 13 bases between the two germline ends. Study processing details: Quantification of nucleated cells was approximated via reference gene primer amplification. The data were produced by immunoSEQ multiplex PCR, yet TCRdb's version contains in-frame clones alone and is incomplete. V and J calls and clone size are copied from that table; D and trimming were computed from the DNA. The table records under 200,000 clones, around 85% of them present only once.

The sample was peripheral blood. The chain uses TRBV12-3 or TRBV12-4 and TRBJ2-1, with D possibly TRBD2 on 5 matching bases. This TCR was sampled from a man between 60 and 75 years old with COVID-19, enrolled during active disease. The CDR3 region is CASRITPGNEQFF. The CDR3 nucleotides read TGTGCCAGCAGAATTACACCGGGGAATGAGCAGTTCTTC.